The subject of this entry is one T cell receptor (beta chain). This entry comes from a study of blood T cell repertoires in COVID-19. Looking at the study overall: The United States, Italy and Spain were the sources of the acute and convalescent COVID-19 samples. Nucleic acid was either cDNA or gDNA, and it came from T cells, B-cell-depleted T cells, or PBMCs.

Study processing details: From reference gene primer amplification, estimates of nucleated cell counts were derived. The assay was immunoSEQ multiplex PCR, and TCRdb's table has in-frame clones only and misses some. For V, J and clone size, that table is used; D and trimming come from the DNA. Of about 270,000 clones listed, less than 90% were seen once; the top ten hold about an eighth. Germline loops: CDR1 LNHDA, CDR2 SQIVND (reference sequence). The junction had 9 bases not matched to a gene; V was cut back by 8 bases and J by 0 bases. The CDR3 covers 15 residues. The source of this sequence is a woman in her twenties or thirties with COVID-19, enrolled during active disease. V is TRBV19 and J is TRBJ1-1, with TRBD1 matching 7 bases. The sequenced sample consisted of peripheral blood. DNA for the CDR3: TGTGCCAGTGAAAACAGGGGATTTATGAACACTGAAGCTTTCTTT. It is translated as CASENRGFMNTEAFF.